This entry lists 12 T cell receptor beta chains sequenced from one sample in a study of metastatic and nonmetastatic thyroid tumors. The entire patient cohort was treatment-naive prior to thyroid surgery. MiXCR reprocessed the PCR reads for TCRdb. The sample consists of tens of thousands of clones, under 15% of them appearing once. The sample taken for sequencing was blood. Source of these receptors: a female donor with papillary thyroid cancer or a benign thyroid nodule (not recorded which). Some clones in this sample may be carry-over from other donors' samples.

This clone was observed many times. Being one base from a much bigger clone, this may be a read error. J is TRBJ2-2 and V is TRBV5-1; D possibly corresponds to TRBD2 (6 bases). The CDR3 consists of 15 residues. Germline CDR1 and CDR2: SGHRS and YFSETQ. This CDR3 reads CASNLEGVGTGELFF. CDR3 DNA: TGCGCCAGCAACTTGGAGGGAGTCGGGACCGGGGAGCTGTTTTTT.

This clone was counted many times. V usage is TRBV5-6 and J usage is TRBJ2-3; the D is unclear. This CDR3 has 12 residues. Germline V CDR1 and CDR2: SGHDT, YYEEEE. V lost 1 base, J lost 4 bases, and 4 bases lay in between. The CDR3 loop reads CASSLSADTQYF. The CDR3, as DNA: TGTGCCAGCAGCTTGAGCGCAGATACGCAGTATTTT. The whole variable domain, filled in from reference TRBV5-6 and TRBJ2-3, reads DAGVTQSPTHLIKTRGQQVTLRCSPKSGHDTVSWYQQALGQGPQFIFQYYEEEERQRGNFPDRFSGHQFPNYSSELNVNALLLGDSALYLCASSLSADTQYFGPGTRLTVL.

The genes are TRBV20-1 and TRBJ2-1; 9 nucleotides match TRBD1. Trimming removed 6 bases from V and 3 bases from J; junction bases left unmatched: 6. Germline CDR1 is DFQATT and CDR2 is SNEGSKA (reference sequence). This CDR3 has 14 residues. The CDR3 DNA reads TGCAGTGCCACCCCGGGACAGGGCTACAATGAGCAGTTCTTC. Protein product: CSATPGQGYNEQFF.

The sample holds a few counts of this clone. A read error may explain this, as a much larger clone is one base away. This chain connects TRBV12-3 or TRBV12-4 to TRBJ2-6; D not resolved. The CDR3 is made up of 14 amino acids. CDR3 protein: CVSRSSSGANVLTF. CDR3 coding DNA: TGTGTCAGCAGGTCGAGCTCTGGGGCCAACGTCCTGACTTTC.

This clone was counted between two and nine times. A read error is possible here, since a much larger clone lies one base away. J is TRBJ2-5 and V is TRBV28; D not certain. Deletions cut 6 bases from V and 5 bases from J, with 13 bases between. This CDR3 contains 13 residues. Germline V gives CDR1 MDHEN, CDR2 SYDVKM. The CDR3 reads CASSGRPVETQYF. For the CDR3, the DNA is TGTGCCAGCAGCGGTCGCCCGGTGGAGACCCAGTACTTC.

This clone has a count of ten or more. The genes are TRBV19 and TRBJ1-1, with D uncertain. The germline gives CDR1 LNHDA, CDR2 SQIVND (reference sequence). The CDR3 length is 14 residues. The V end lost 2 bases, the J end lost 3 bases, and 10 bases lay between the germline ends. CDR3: CASSIKIAHTEAFF. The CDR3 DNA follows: TGTGCCAGTAGTATAAAGATCGCCCACACTGAAGCTTTCTTT.

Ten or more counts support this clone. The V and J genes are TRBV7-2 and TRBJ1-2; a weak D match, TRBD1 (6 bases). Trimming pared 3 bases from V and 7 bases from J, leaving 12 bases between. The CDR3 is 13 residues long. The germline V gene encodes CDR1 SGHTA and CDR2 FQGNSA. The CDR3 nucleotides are TGTGCCAGCAGCTTCGGAACAGGGACTGGCTACACCTTC. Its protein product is CASSFGTGTGYTF.

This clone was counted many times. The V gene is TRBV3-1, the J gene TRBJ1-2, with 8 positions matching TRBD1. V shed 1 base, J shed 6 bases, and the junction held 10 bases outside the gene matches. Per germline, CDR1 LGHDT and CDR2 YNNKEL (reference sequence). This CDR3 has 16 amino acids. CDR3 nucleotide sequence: TGTGCCAGCAGCCAAGTTCGACAGGGGCATATAGATGGCTACACCTTC. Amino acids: CASSQVRQGHIDGYTF.

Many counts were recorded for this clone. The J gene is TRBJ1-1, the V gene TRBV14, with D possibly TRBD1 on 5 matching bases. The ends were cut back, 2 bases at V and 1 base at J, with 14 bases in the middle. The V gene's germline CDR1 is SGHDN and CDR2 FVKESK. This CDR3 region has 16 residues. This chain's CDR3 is CASSQKKKTGNTEAFF. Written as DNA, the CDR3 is TGTGCCAGCAGCCAAAAAAAAAAAACAGGGAACACTGAAGCTTTCTTT. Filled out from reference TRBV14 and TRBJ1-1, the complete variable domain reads EAGVTQFPSHSVIEKGQTVTLRCDPISGHDNLYWYRRVMGKEIKFLLHFVKESKQDESGMPNNRFLAERTGGTYSTLKVQPAELEDSGVYFCASSQKKKTGNTEAFFGQGTRLTVV.

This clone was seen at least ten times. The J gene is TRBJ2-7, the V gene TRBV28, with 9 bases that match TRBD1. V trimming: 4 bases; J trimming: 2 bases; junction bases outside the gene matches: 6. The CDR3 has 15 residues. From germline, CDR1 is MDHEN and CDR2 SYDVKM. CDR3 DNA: TGTGCCAGCAGTTCAACCGGGACAGGGACCTACGAGCAGTACTTC. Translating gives CASSSTGTGTYEQYF.

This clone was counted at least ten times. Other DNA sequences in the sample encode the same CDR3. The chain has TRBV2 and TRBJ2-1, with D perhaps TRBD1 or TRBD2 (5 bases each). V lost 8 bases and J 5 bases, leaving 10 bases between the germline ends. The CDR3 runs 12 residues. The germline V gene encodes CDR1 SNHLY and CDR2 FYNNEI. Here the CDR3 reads CASRDGHNEQFF. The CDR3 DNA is TGTGCCAGCCGGGACGGCCACAATGAGCAGTTCTTC.

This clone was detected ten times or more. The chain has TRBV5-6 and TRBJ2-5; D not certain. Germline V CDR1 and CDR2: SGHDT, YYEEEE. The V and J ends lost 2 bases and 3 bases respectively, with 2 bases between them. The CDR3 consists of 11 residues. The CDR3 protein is CASSLEETQYF. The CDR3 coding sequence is TGTGCCAGCAGCTTAGAAGAGACCCAGTACTTC.